The 31 T cell receptor beta chains given below trace back to one sample, sequenced in a study of blood T cell repertoires in COVID-19. Libraries were prepared by immunoSEQ multiplex PCR; TCRdb keeps only in-frame clonotypes and omits some of them. The table records some 140,000 clones, around 78% of them present only once. Sequencing was performed on peripheral blood. These receptors came from a man aged 80 or over with acute or convalescent COVID-19.

This clone occurred once. The rearrangement links TRBV24-1 to TRBJ2-3; no clear D gene. The CDR3 is made up of 13 amino acids. V was shortened by 2 bases and J by 5 bases, with 7 bases between the two germline ends. The V gene's germline CDR1 is KGHDR and CDR2 SFDVKD. The CDR3 nucleotides are TGTGCCACCAGTGATTCCTTACAAGATACGCAGTATTTT. As protein: CATSDSLQDTQYF.

In this sample, this clone turned up a few times. The chain has TRBV19 and TRBJ1-5; 9 bases are a match to TRBD1. J was trimmed by 2 bases and V by 5 bases; bases with no gene match: 10. This CDR3 has 17 residues. CDR1 and CDR2 (germline): LNHDA, SQIVND (reference sequence). The CDR3 loop reads CASSPHRGRLGNQPQHF. CDR3 bases: TGTGCCAGTAGTCCTCACAGGGGGCGGTTAGGCAATCAGCCCCAGCATTTT.

The rearrangement uses TRBV6-5 and TRBJ1-5; D is ambiguous. The length of the CDR3 is 15 residues. Germline loops: CDR1 MNHEY, CDR2 SVGAGI. The V and J ends lost 7 bases and 4 bases respectively, with 17 bases between them. CDR3 in DNA: TGTGCCAGCACCTCACCGGCAGAGGTTAATCAGCCCCAGCATTTT. Protein: CASTSPAEVNQPQHF.

As DNA, the CDR3 is TGTGCCAGCAGCCACATATCGGAGACTAGCGACAATGAGCAGTTCTTC. This encodes CASSHISETSDNEQFF. The chain carries TRBV7-3 and TRBJ2-1, with 8 bases lining up with TRBD2. Germline assignment: CDR1 SGHTA and CDR2 FQGTGA. V was pared by 5 bases and J by 5 bases, with 11 bases of the junction left unmatched. The CDR3 runs 16 residues.

The sample holds a few counts of this clone. V gene TRBV7-9 combines with J gene TRBJ1-5, with D tentatively TRBD1 (6 bases). The V end lost 4 bases, the J end lost 5 bases, and 9 bases lay between the germline ends. Germline values: CDR1 SEHNR, CDR2 FQNEAQ (reference sequence). The CDR3 has 13 amino acids. This CDR3 is CASSYRVDQPQHF. The CDR3, as DNA: TGTGCCAGCAGCTACAGGGTCGATCAGCCCCAGCATTTT.

The chain combines TRBV6-5 with TRBJ1-5, with 8 bases identical to TRBD1. Per germline, CDR1 MNHEY and CDR2 SVGAGI. The V and J ends lost 0 bases and 6 bases, in that order; junction bases with no gene match: 7. The CDR3 has 16 residues. This CDR3 is CASSYSRQGAGQPQHF. The CDR3 bases are TGTGCCAGCAGTTACTCGAGGCAGGGGGCTGGTCAGCCCCAGCATTTT.

This clone was recorded only once. CDR3 residues: CASSGPGYTF. In DNA form, the CDR3 reads TGTGCCAGCAGCGGGCCGGGCTACACCTTC. The chain uses TRBV7-9 and TRBJ1-2; D remains unclear. This CDR3 has 10 amino acids. The germline gives CDR1 SEHNR, CDR2 FQNEAQ (reference sequence). V was pared by 5 bases and J by 8 bases, with 6 bases between.

This chain uses TRBV3-1 (or the pseudogene TRBV3-2) with TRBJ2-7; D remains ambiguous. V lost 1 base and J lost 1, with 11 bases in between. Germline assignment: CDR1 LGHDT and CDR2 YNNKEL (reference sequence). The CDR3 sequence is 15 residues long. The CDR3 DNA follows: TGTGCCAGCAGCCAAGGTGCCTTTAGTTCCTACGAGCAGTACTTC. Residues: CASSQGAFSSYEQYF.

This clone is a singleton in its sample. The J gene is TRBJ2-3, the V gene TRBV14, with D unclear. This CDR3 is 17 amino acids long. In germline, CDR1 is SGHDN, CDR2 FVKESK. Trimming took off 0 bases at V and 2 bases at J, with 15 bases between the two ends. The CDR3 spells CASSQDVAGLTTDTQYF. As DNA, the CDR3 is TGTGCCAGCAGCCAAGATGTGGCAGGTCTAACCACAGATACGCAGTATTTT.

In the case of this clone: This sample includes further DNA sequences coding for the same CDR3. The rearrangement joins TRBV10-3 to TRBJ2-3, with 10 bases identical to TRBD2. V dropped 0 bases and J dropped 4; count of bases not matched to a gene: 7. The germline gives CDR1 ENHRY, CDR2 SYGVKD. CDR3 length: 17 residues. DNA of the CDR3: TGTGCCATCAGTGAGTCGATCAGCGGGGGGGCCGCAGATACGCAGTATTTT. Translation gives CAISESISGGAADTQYF.

V is TRBV19 and J is TRBJ1-2, with D maybe TRBD1 (5 bases). Deletions cut 5 bases from V and 4 bases from J, with 20 bases between. Germline CDR1 LNHDA, CDR2 SQIVND (reference sequence). This CDR3 contains 16 residues. CDR3 region: CASSYPPGLRTYGYTF. In DNA form, the CDR3 reads TGTGCCAGTAGTTACCCGCCGGGACTTCGTACCTATGGCTACACCTTC.

This chain joins TRBV12-1 and TRBJ1-2; no check of the table's D call, TRBD1, against the DNA was made. TRBV12-1 is a listed pseudogene. CDR3 size: 17 residues. CDR3 sequence reads: CASSVDRAQGPNYGYTF. Written as DNA, the CDR3 is TGTGCCAGCAGCGTAGACAGGGCACAAGGACCCAACTATGGCTACACCTTC.

This CDR3 reads CAWRTTGVEAFF. DNA for the CDR3: TGTGCCTGGAGGACCACAGGGGTTGAAGCTTTCTTT. J is TRBJ1-1 and V is TRBV30; 7 nucleotides line up with TRBD1. V was pared by 3 bases and J by 7 bases, with 5 bases of the junction left unmatched. Germline-derived CDR1 and CDR2 are GTSNPN and SVGIG (reference sequence). The CDR3 length is 12 residues. Complete variable domain (other parts from reference TRBV30 and TRBJ1-1): SQTIHQWPATLVQPVGSPLSLECTVEGTSNPNLYWYRQAAGRGLQLLFYSVGIGQISSEVPQNLSASRPQDRQFILSSKKLLLSDSGFYLCAWRTTGVEAFFGQGTRLTVV.

This clone has more than one count but fewer than ten. The junction shows a germline mismatch at one end, possibly a read error. The V call is TRBV7-7, the J call TRBJ2-2; D gene ambiguous. Germline CDR1 reads SSHAT; CDR2 reads FNYEAQ (reference sequence). The CDR3 is made up of 12 amino acids. The CDR3 reads CASSTTTGELFF. CDR3 sequence (DNA): TGTGCTAGCAGTACAACAACCGGGGAGCTGTTTTTT.

The chain combines TRBV5-1 with TRBJ2-4; perhaps TRBD2 as D (5 bases). Germline V gene lookup returns CDR1 SGHRS and CDR2 YFSETQ. CDR3 length: 13 residues. V lost 2 bases, J lost 6 bases, and 9 bases lay in between. The DNA for the CDR3 is TGCGCCAGCAGCTTTAGCGAGGGAAACATTCAGTACTTC. Translation: CASSFSEGNIQYF.

The chain uses TRBV4-2 and TRBJ1-1, with 8 bases matching TRBD1. CDR1 is LGHNA, CDR2 YNFKEQ, per germline. Germline trimming cut 5 bases from V and 5 bases from J; bases unmatched to any gene: 10. CDR3 size: 15 residues. The chain's CDR3 is CASSRPTGGGTEAFF. CDR3 DNA sequence: TGTGCCAGCAGCAGACCAACAGGGGGAGGGACTGAAGCTTTCTTT.

This clone appeared a single time. This chain connects TRBV27 to TRBJ1-2; D unresolved. Trimming took off 6 bases at V and 0 bases at J, with 17 bases between the two ends. Germline CDR1 reads MNHEY; CDR2 reads SMNVEV (reference sequence). This CDR3 region has 16 residues. The CDR3 DNA follows: TGTGCCAGCAGCCTTGGGCAAGCCCCTACTAACTATGGCTACACCTTC. Amino acid sequence: CASSLGQAPTNYGYTF.

The chain employs TRBV2 and TRBJ2-1, with TRBD2 matching 7 bases. The CDR3 runs to 17 residues. In germline, CDR1 is SNHLY, CDR2 FYNNEI. Trimming took 4 bases from V and 0 from J; bases not matched to a gene: 9. The CDR3, as DNA: TGTGCCAGCAGTGTGGAGAGCGGGGCCGTCTCCTACAATGAGCAGTTCTTC. It translates to CASSVESGAVSYNEQFF.

The chain uses TRBV5-6 and TRBJ1-5; 7 positions match TRBD1. The germline V gene has CDR1 SGHDT and CDR2 YYEEEE. CDR3 length: 15 amino acids. J lost 4 bases, V lost 5 bases, and 9 bases had no gene match. CDR3 DNA: TGTGCCAGCAGTACTCAGGGGGTCGGAAATCAGCCCCAGCATTTT. Protein sequence: CASSTQGVGNQPQHF.

This chain uses TRBV18 with TRBJ1-1; 12 bases match TRBD1. Trimming cost V 2 bases and J 5 bases; bases outside gene matches: 9. This CDR3 spans 17 amino acids. The germline V gene encodes CDR1 KGHSH and CDR2 LQKENI. The CDR3, as DNA: TGTGCCAGCTCACCAGAGGGGACAGGGGGCACTGGGACTGAAGCTTTCTTT. Translated: CASSPEGTGGTGTEAFF.

The count of this clone is one. Other DNA sequences of this sample code for an identical CDR3. The chain has TRBV18 and TRBJ2-7, with 9 positions matching TRBD1. This CDR3 has 15 amino acids. Germline V lookup: CDR1 KGHSH, CDR2 LQKENI. The V gene end was trimmed by 2 bases and the J gene end by 0 bases; junction bases not matched to a gene: 2. DNA of the CDR3: TGTGCCAGCTCACCAGGGACAGGGCCCTCCTACGAGCAGTACTTC. As protein: CASSPGTGPSYEQYF.

The J gene is TRBJ2-1, the V gene TRBV5-1; TRBD2 is a possible D gene (5 bases). Trimming removed 0 bases from V and 7 bases from J, with 14 bases in between. The CDR3 extends over 15 amino acids. The V gene's germline CDR1 is SGHRS and CDR2 YFSETQ. As DNA, the CDR3 is TGCGCCAGCAGCTTGGCCGAGAGTGGCGGGAATGAGCAGTTCTTC. Encoded protein: CASSLAESGGNEQFF.

This clone was seen a few times. Written as DNA, the CDR3 is TGTGCCAGCAGCCCAGAAAGACTAGCGGCCACGGAGCAGTTCTTC. This translates into CASSPERLAATEQFF. The J gene is TRBJ2-1, the V gene TRBV7-8; TRBD2 aligns across 9 bases. The CDR3 runs to 15 residues. From germline, CDR1 is SGHVS and CDR2 FQNEAQ. The V segment lost 5 bases and the J segment 10 bases; nucleotides outside the gene matches: 12.

The chain employs TRBV10-3 and TRBJ1-3; D unclear. The germline V gene encodes CDR1 ENHRY and CDR2 SYGVKD. V lost 0 bases and J 4 bases, leaving 10 bases between the germline ends. CDR3 length: 15 residues. CDR3 in amino acids: CAISESSGQGNTIYF. CDR3 in DNA: TGTGCCATCAGTGAGTCGTCGGGTCAGGGAAACACCATATATTTT.

The chain is built from TRBV7-2 and TRBJ2-5, with 10 positions matching TRBD2. The ends lost 1 base at V and 7 bases at J; junction bases unmatched: 9. This CDR3 has 16 amino acids. The germline CDR1 and CDR2 sequences are SGHTA and FQGNSA. CDR3 protein: CASSLEASGGPRTQYF. CDR3 nucleotides: TGTGCCAGCAGCTTAGAAGCTAGCGGGGGCCCGAGGACCCAGTACTTC.

In this sample, this clone turned up once. The V gene is TRBV12-5, the J gene TRBJ2-2; D is ambiguous. The CDR3 sequence is 12 residues long. Germline V gene sequence: CDR1 LGHNT, CDR2 FRNRAP. The V gene lost 8 bases and the J gene lost 1 base, with 5 bases spanning the gap. CDR3 DNA sequence: TGTGCTAGTTCAGGGAACACCGGGGAGCTGTTTTTT. It translates to CASSGNTGELFF. Full variable domain (outside the CDR3, taken from reference TRBV12-5 and TRBJ2-2): DARVTQTPRHKVTEMGQEVTMRCQPILGHNTVFWYRQTMMQGLELLAYFRNRAPLDDSGMPKDRFSAEMPDATLATLKIQPSEPRDSAVYFCASSGNTGELFFGEGSRLTVL.

This clone was detected only a few times. This chain connects TRBV12-3 or TRBV12-4 to TRBJ2-3, with TRBD2 matching over 7 bases. This CDR3 has 13 residues. V lost 3 bases to trimming and J lost 6 bases; unmatched junction nucleotides: 3. This chain's CDR3 is CASSFGGLDTQYF. For the CDR3, the DNA is TGTGCCAGCAGTTTCGGGGGGTTGGATACGCAGTATTTT.

The V and J genes are TRBV25-1 and TRBJ1-6; D unresolved. V was clipped by 5 bases and J by 7 bases, with 6 bases between them. Germline CDR1 is MGHDK and CDR2 is SYGVNS. This CDR3 spans 12 amino acids. The CDR3 DNA follows: TGTGCCAGCAGTATCCTGAATTCACCCCTCCACTTT. Protein product: CASSILNSPLHF.

This chain uses TRBV18 with TRBJ2-7; 7 positions agree with TRBD2. Germline V gene sequence: CDR1 KGHSH, CDR2 LQKENI. Trimming took 3 bases from V and 2 from J; bases not matched to a gene: 4. The length of the CDR3 is 14 residues. The CDR3 spells CASSPGLGTYEQYF. CDR3 nucleotide sequence: TGTGCCAGCTCACCTGGACTAGGCACCTACGAGCAGTACTTC.

The chain joins TRBV21-1 to TRBJ2-7; TRBD1, the table's D call, was not compared with the DNA. TRBV21-1 counts as a pseudogene. The CDR3 runs to 19 residues. The CDR3 sequence: CASSKEVIYRTGPSYEQYV. The CDR3 DNA follows: TGTGCCAGCAGCAAAGAAGTGATTTATCGGACAGGGCCTTCCTACGAGCAGTACGTC.

The V call is TRBV5-4, the J call TRBJ2-5, with 14 positions matching TRBD2. The germline V gene encodes CDR1 SGHNT and CDR2 YYREEE (reference sequence). J gave up 5 bases and V 4 bases, and 10 bases lay outside the gene matches. This CDR3 region has 17 residues. CDR3: CASSPGLAGAMGETQYF. DNA for the CDR3: TGTGCCAGCAGCCCGGGACTAGCGGGGGCCATGGGGGAGACCCAGTACTTC.